What follows are 20 T cell receptor beta chains derived from one specimen sequenced in a study of T cells in Graves' hyperthyroidism and ophthalmopathy (dated by TCRdb to about 2019). The library relied on multiplex PCR. These reads were obtained on an Illumina HiSeq 2000. The TCR beta CDR3 regions were amplified from RNA transcripts. For the first round of RT-PCR on the TCR CDR3, the HTBI primer set was used together with the Qiagen OneStep RT-PCR kit. TCRdb reanalyzed the raw reads on its own, using fastp at Q25 for trimming and MiXCR for clone calling, and kept in-frame beta chains. Each entry is one CDR3 protein sequence, shown with its most common DNA and genes. The sample table shows nearly 600,000 distinct CDR3 sequences, and about 14% are seen once. More than 5% of the sample comes from the top ten. The sample comprised blood. Source of these receptors: a woman in her twenties or thirties with Graves' hyperthyroidism that later progressed to Graves' ophthalmopathy.

This clonotype was counted between two and nine times. The V and J genes are TRBV7-9 and TRBJ1-3, with 12 bases matching TRBD1. V lost 6 bases and J lost 4; bases outside the gene matches: 10. The CDR3 totals 17 residues. Germline-derived CDR1 and CDR2 are SEHNR and FQNEAQ (reference sequence). This CDR3 reads CASRPPPGQGAGNTIYF. The CDR3 bases are TGTGCCAGCAGACCCCCCCCGGGACAGGGGGCCGGAAACACCATATATTTT.

This clonotype showed up just a few times. This sequence joins TRBV6-1 and TRBJ2-2; 9 bases agree with TRBD2. The V segment lost 4 bases and the J segment 8 bases; nucleotides outside the gene matches: 8. The CDR3 has 15 residues. From germline, CDR1 is MNHNS and CDR2 SASEGT. CDR3 in amino acids: CASSVRLAEDGELFF. In DNA, the CDR3 is TGTGCCAGCAGTGTTAGACTAGCGGAGGATGGGGAGCTGTTTTTT.

This clonotype was observed at least ten times. The chain has TRBV27 and TRBJ1-1; a possible D gene is TRBD1 (5 bases). Germline CDR1 MNHEY, CDR2 SMNVEV (reference sequence). The CDR3 has 11 amino acids. Trimming took off 7 bases at V and 8 bases at J, with 11 bases between the two ends. CDR3 DNA sequence: TGTGCCAGCACCTGGGGCGCCGAAGCTTTCTTT. Translating gives CASTWGAEAFF.

The chain links TRBV5-4 to TRBJ2-5, with 12 positions matching TRBD2. The CDR3 covers 15 residues. The ends lost 1 base at V and 5 bases at J; junction bases unmatched: 3. CDR1 and CDR2 from the germline V gene are SGHNT and YYREEE (reference sequence). The CDR3 loop reads CASSLTSGRKETQYF. The DNA for the CDR3 is TGTGCCAGCAGCTTGACTAGCGGGAGGAAGGAGACCCAGTACTTC.

This clonotype was recorded a few times. The chain employs TRBV28 and TRBJ2-7; D possibly corresponds to TRBD2 (7 bases). Germline V CDR1 and CDR2: MDHEN, SYDVKM. The CDR3 totals 14 residues. Deletions cut 8 bases from V and 2 bases from J, with 16 bases between. The DNA of the CDR3 is TGTGCCAGCTCAAAACAGGGACTACCCTACGAGCAGTACTTC. Its protein is CASSKQGLPYEQYF.

This clonotype was counted ten times or more. The chain links TRBV19 to TRBJ2-1, with 9 nucleotides matching TRBD2. J was trimmed by 4 bases and V by 3 bases; bases with no gene match: 7. This CDR3 is 16 amino acids long. CDR1 is LNHDA, CDR2 SQIVND, per germline (reference sequence). In DNA, the CDR3 is TGTGCCAGTAGTATCAGCGGGGGGCGTCTATACAATGAGCAGTTCTTC. Its protein is CASSISGGRLYNEQFF.

With regard to this clonotype: This could be a read error, since a much larger clone is one nucleotide away. The chain has TRBV20-1 and TRBJ2-1; possible D gene TRBD1, 6 bases. Per the germline V gene, CDR1 is DFQATT and CDR2 is SNEGSKA (reference sequence). The CDR3 is 12 residues long. The DNA for the CDR3 is TGCAGTCCCAGGGGCACCTACAATGAGCAGCTCTTC. Amino acid sequence: CSPRGTYNEQLF.

The table lists this clonotype with a few counts. The genes are TRBV7-2 and TRBJ2-5, with D unclear. Deletions cut 2 bases from V and 7 bases from J, with 5 bases between. CDR3 length: 11 amino acids. The germline V gene encodes CDR1 SGHTA and CDR2 FQGNSA. The CDR3 sequence is CASSLRATQYF. The CDR3 DNA is TGTGCCAGCAGCTTAAGGGCGACCCAGTACTTC.

This clonotype came up a few times. The rearrangement links TRBV28 to TRBJ2-7; 12 bases are shared with TRBD1. The CDR3 loop spans 15 amino acids. The J segment lost 3 bases and the V segment lost 7 bases, leaving 7 bases of the junction unmatched. The germline V gene encodes CDR1 MDHEN and CDR2 SYDVKM. CDR3 residues: CASNSGTGGVYEQYF. The CDR3 DNA reads TGTGCCAGCAATTCCGGGACAGGGGGCGTCTACGAGCAGTACTTC. Combining the CDR3 with reference TRBV28 and TRBJ2-7 gives the whole variable domain DVKVTQSSRYLVKRTGEKVFLECVQDMDHENMFWYRQDPGLGLRLIYFSYDVKMKEKGDIPEGYSVSREKKERFSLILESASTNQTSMYLCASNSGTGGVYEQYFGPGTRLTVT.

This clonotype has at least ten counts. The chain has TRBV24-1 and TRBJ1-2; D call uncertain. The CDR3 runs to 13 residues. The V end was cut by 11 bases, the J end by 1 base, with 13 bases between. Germline V gives CDR1 KGHDR, CDR2 SFDVKD. CDR3 in DNA: TGTGCCAGCCAAGCCGGGGATAACTATGGCTACACCTTC. Residues: CASQAGDNYGYTF.

This clonotype has a count of ten or more. The chain joins TRBV27 to TRBJ1-2; D remains ambiguous. The CDR3 runs 13 residues. The V gene's germline CDR1 is MNHEY and CDR2 SMNVEV (reference sequence). The V and J ends lost 5 bases and 4 bases respectively, with 11 bases between them. The CDR3 region has the DNA TGTGCCAGCAGTGTTACACGGGTCTATGGCTACACCTTC. It translates to CASSVTRVYGYTF.

The chain has TRBV5-6 and TRBJ1-4; weak D call: TRBD1 (6 bases). With 5 bases removed from V and 6 bases from J, the gap between germline ends came to 14 bases. The CDR3 totals 14 residues. Germline assignment: CDR1 SGHDT and CDR2 YYEEEE. The CDR3 region is CASRSGTPDEKLFF. CDR3 DNA: TGTGCCAGCAGGTCCGGGACACCTGATGAAAAACTGTTTTTT.

As regards this clonotype: One end of the junction varies from germline; a read error may be responsible. The chain couples TRBV20-1 to TRBJ1-2, with D possibly TRBD1 on 6 matching bases. Germline CDR1 reads DFQATT; CDR2 reads SNEGSKA (reference sequence). The CDR3 length is 13 residues. CDR3 loop: CSARDTGGGGYSF. The CDR3 nucleotides read TGCAGTGCTAGAGATACGGGAGGGGGAGGTTATTCCTTC.

The V gene is TRBV5-1, the J gene TRBJ2-1; D is ambiguous. The CDR3 sequence is 13 residues long. The germline V gene has CDR1 SGHRS and CDR2 YFSETQ. V lost 0 bases to trimming and J lost 9 bases, with 10 bases between them. CDR3 in amino acids: CASSLGGSLEQFF. The CDR3 DNA reads as TGCGCCAGCAGCTTGGGAGGTAGCCTTGAGCAGTTCTTC.

This clonotype showed up many times. The rearrangement joins TRBV7-2 to TRBJ2-3; 12 bases align to TRBD2. The CDR3 is made up of 17 amino acids. Per the germline V gene, CDR1 is SGHTA and CDR2 is FQGNSA. V dropped 10 bases and J dropped 0; count of bases not matched to a gene: 11. CDR3 in DNA: TGTGCCATTTCCCCGGGACTAGCGGGCTCTAGCACAGATACGCAGTATTTT. This encodes CAISPGLAGSSTDTQYF. Filled out from reference TRBV7-2 and TRBJ2-3, the complete variable domain reads GAGVSQSPSNKVTEKGKDVELRCDPISGHTALYWYRQSLGQGLEFLIYFQGNSAPDKSGLPSDRFSAERTGGSVSTLTIQRTQQEDSAVYLCAISPGLAGSSTDTQYFGPGTRLTVL.

With respect to this clonotype: A read error may account for a junction end that differs from germline. The gene calls are TRBV11-3 and TRBJ2-7; TRBD1 matches 7 bases. The CDR3 runs to 13 residues. Germline CDR1 and CDR2: SGHNT and YENEEA. The CDR3 sequence: CGSSSTGRYEQYF. The CDR3 DNA sequence: TGTGGCAGCAGCTCGACAGGGCGGTACGAGCAGTACTTC.

The sample holds many counts of this clonotype. The chain uses TRBV12-5 and TRBJ2-7, with a tentative D call TRBD1 (6 bases). CDR3 length: 14 residues. Germline loops: CDR1 LGHNT, CDR2 FRNRAP. V lost 3 bases, J lost 6 bases, and 15 bases lay in between. The CDR3 reads CASGLGDTRTEQYF. The DNA of the CDR3 is TGTGCTAGTGGTTTAGGGGACACTCGTACCGAGCAGTACTTC.

In this sample, this clonotype turned up many times. The V and J genes are TRBV3-1 and TRBJ2-1; D is unclear. V lost 2 bases to trimming and J lost 8 bases, with 7 bases between them. Germline V gene data show CDR1 as LGHDT and CDR2 as YNNKEL (reference sequence). This CDR3 has 12 amino acids. DNA of the CDR3: TGTGCCAGCAGCCAAAAGCAGCATGAGCAGTTCTTC. It specifies CASSQKQHEQFF.

This clonotype has at least ten counts. V is TRBV9 and J is TRBJ2-3; no definite D call. The CDR3 is made up of 13 amino acids. Germline CDR1 reads SGDLS; CDR2 reads YYNGEE. V gave up 1 base and J gave up 2 bases, with 5 bases separating them. The CDR3 here is CASSVWTTDTQYF. The CDR3 DNA reads TGTGCCAGCAGCGTATGGACCACAGATACGCAGTATTTT.

DNA of the CDR3: TGTGCCAGCAGTTACTCGGGGGGCGACGGTGAAAAACTGTTTTTT. It specifies CASSYSGGDGEKLFF. The chain couples TRBV6-5 to TRBJ1-4; possibly TRBD1 for D (6 bases). Germline V CDR1 and CDR2: MNHEY, SVGAGI. Trimming took off 0 bases at V and 7 bases at J, with 12 bases between the two ends. The CDR3 totals 15 residues.